The rows below give T cell receptor beta chains drawn from one sample of a study of T cell repertoires in cytomegalovirus infection. TCRdb re-derived calls from the reads in MiXCR, one entry per CDR3 protein. This table holds 200,000 to 250,000 distinct CDR3 sequences, roughly 6.5% found once. Sequenced sample: PBMCs. Every receptor here comes from a human donor in good health (CMV status not recorded). Some clones in this sample may be carry-over from other donors' samples. Each CDR3 is given without its conserved first and last residue. A D gene is named only where the DNA matches it firmly. The listing skips clone size in some rows; elsewhere it reads once, few, many or a size class.

j_call clone_size d_call v_call cdr3_aa
TRBJ2-5 many NA TRBV7-2 ASSPDPGTQETQY
TRBJ1-6 many NA TRBV12-3/TRBV12-4 ASSLGRRVHSPLH
TRBJ1-4 many TRBD1 TRBV6-1 ASRVGQGSLLTNEKLF
TRBJ2-1 many NA TRBV6-2/TRBV6-3 ASSYAYNEQF
TRBJ2-7 NA TRBD1 TRBV20-1 SARTGTGAHEQY
TRBJ2-7 many TRBD1 TRBV28 ASSFLGQYEQY
TRBJ2-2 many TRBD2 TRBV7-8 ASSVTSGGANTGELF
TRBJ1-2 many NA TRBV28 ASSINRDGLYGYT
TRBJ2-2 many NA TRBV28 ASSFRGIPTGELF
TRBJ2-5 few TRBD2 TRBV29-1 SVGGGARETQY
TRBJ1-5 many NA TRBV30 AWSSTGFRQPQH
TRBJ2-7 many NA TRBV18 ASSPTGTYEQY
TRBJ2-6 many NA TRBV20-1 SARGRQGSRSGANVLT
TRBJ1-1 many NA TRBV7-2 ASRTNFWTMNTEAF
TRBJ2-3 NA TRBD2 TRBV29-1 RAHGASGDY
TRBJ2-1 NA TRBD1 TRBV7-2 ASSYLPGQGSSYDEQF
TRBJ1-1 few NA TRBV7-2 ASSFLGRVTEAF
TRBJ1-6 many NA TRBV7-2 ASSSTVPGNQLH
TRBJ2-7 many NA TRBV14 ASSQDSSGRRDEQY
TRBJ2-3 many NA TRBV7-2 ASSVNLGDTQY
TRBJ1-1 few NA TRBV20-1 SARRKVNTEAF
TRBJ2-4 few TRBD2 TRBV28 ASREGSGGRDIQY
TRBJ2-7 few TRBD1 TRBV28 ASSTSGTGRLYEQY
TRBJ1-3 many NA TRBV12-3/TRBV12-4 ASIQGGSGNTIY
TRBJ2-5 many NA TRBV20-1 SASWGGRGETQY
TRBJ2-5 few TRBD1 TRBV29-1 SATGQGETQY
TRBJ1-1 many TRBD1 TRBV11-2 ASSLDGQGGNTEAF
TRBJ2-4 many NA TRBV20-1 SAENWGSVKNIQY
TRBJ2-7 many NA TRBV7-8 ASSLGGGGLFYEQY
TRBJ2-5 many NA TRBV7-2 ASSLARDPQFKETQY
TRBJ1-2 many NA TRBV28 ASSLPFVPWGYT
TRBJ1-2 many NA TRBV20-1 SATSENYGYT